One sample yielded the 22 T cell receptor beta chains listed below, sequenced in a study of CD8+ T cells in alopecia areata. Following extraction, RNA underwent reverse transcription to cDNA, which served as the sequencing template. The assay was immunoSEQ multiplex PCR, and TCRdb's table has in-frame clones only and misses some. The table records about 130,000 clones, around 50% of them present only once. This material consisted of CD4+ T cells sorted from blood, taken at week 0. The receptors shown here come from a human donor with alopecia areata.

The chain combines TRBV28 with TRBJ1-5; TRBD1 might be the D (5 bases). From germline, CDR1 is MDHEN and CDR2 SYDVKM. The CDR3 covers 17 residues. V shed 5 bases and J shed 0 bases, with 17 bases lying between them. In DNA, the CDR3 is TGTGCCAGCAGTCACCCCGCGGGGCACTATAGCAATCAGCCCCAGCATTTT. Residues: CASSHPAGHYSNQPQHF.

This clone has a count of ten or more. The chain is built from TRBV12-2 and TRBJ1-5; the table names TRBD1, a call not compared with the DNA. TRBV12-2 represents a pseudogene. The CDR3 sequence is 16 residues long. The CDR3 is CASRLGRWQGNQPQHF. The CDR3 DNA reads TGTGCAAGTCGCCTCGGCCGGTGGCAGGGCAATCAGCCCCAGCATTTT.

This chain joins TRBV4-3 and TRBJ1-1; D gene unclear. CDR3 size: 15 residues. V was pared by 4 bases and J by 4 bases, with 16 bases between. Germline V gene lookup returns CDR1 LGHNA and CDR2 YSLEER. The DNA of the CDR3 is TGCGCCAGCAGCCCAGGTCGAGGGCGCGGCACTGAAGCTTTCTTT. Protein: CASSPGRGRGTEAFF.

This chain uses TRBV28 with TRBJ2-7; TRBD2 matches at 8 bases. After removal of 3 bases from V and 5 bases from J, the junction contained 9 bases not matched to a gene. Germline-derived CDR1 and CDR2 are MDHEN and SYDVKM. The CDR3 totals 15 residues. The CDR3 DNA reads as TGTGCCAGCAGTTTTCTGAGCGGGAGAGAGGACGAGCAGTACTTC. Translated: CASSFLSGREDEQYF.

The chain links TRBV2 to TRBJ2-1, with 11 bases that match TRBD2. The CDR3 length is 16 residues. CDR1 and CDR2 (germline): SNHLY, FYNNEI. V lost 4 bases, J lost 3 bases, and 5 bases stayed unmatched. CDR3 in DNA: TGTGCCAGCAGTGTACCGGGACTAGCGGACTACAATGAGCAGTTCTTC. This codes for CASSVPGLADYNEQFF.

The rearrangement joins TRBV6-5 to TRBJ2-2, with D perhaps TRBD1 or TRBD2 (6 bases each). The CDR3 runs to 15 residues. Germline V CDR1 and CDR2: MNHEY, SVGAGI. The V end lost 6 bases, the J end lost 2 bases, and 13 bases lay between the germline ends. Here the CDR3 DNA reads TGTGCCAGCAGACCTAGGGGGGCCAACACCGGGGAGCTGTTTTTT. It encodes CASRPRGANTGELFF.

The V and J genes are TRBV29-1 and TRBJ2-5; D unresolved. CDR1 is SQVTM and CDR2 is ANQGSEA in the germline V gene. Trimming cost V 0 bases and J 5 bases, with 10 bases left between them. The CDR3 is made up of 13 amino acids. The CDR3: CSVEEQRRETQYF. As DNA, the CDR3 is TGCAGCGTTGAAGAACAGCGACGGGAGACCCAGTACTTC.

The chain has TRBV4-2 and TRBJ2-3; D is unclear. This CDR3 contains 14 residues. The germline V and J ends were trimmed by 3 bases and 1 base, with 8 bases remaining between them. Germline-derived CDR1 and CDR2 are LGHNA and YNFKEQ. CDR3: CASSQDSRTDTQYF. DNA for the CDR3: TGTGCCAGCAGCCAGGATTCCCGCACAGATACGCAGTATTTT.

The chain is built from TRBV9 and TRBJ2-1; TRBD2 matches 10 bases. Trimming cost V 4 bases and J 5 bases; bases outside gene matches: 12. The CDR3 is 17 residues long. Germline-derived CDR1 and CDR2 are SGDLS and YYNGEE. CDR3 nucleotide sequence: TGTGCCAGCAGCTTAGACCCTAGCGGGAGAGGGGACAATGAGCAGTTCTTC. Its translation is CASSLDPSGRGDNEQFF.

The V and J genes are TRBV5-1 and TRBJ2-5; 8 bases are shared with TRBD1. The CDR3 has 15 amino acids. CDR1 SGHRS and CDR2 YFSETQ come from the germline V gene. V dropped 0 bases and J dropped 2; count of bases not matched to a gene: 3. The CDR3: CASSLGGQEQETQYF. As DNA, the CDR3 is TGCGCCAGCAGCTTGGGGGGACAGGAGCAAGAGACCCAGTACTTC.

V gene TRBV5-1 combines with J gene TRBJ2-3, with 8 positions matching TRBD2. The germline V gene encodes CDR1 SGHRS and CDR2 YFSETQ. The CDR3 contains 18 residues. The junction had 12 bases not matched to a gene; V was cut back by 0 bases and J by 3 bases. The CDR3 DNA is TGCGCCAGCAGCTTGGTAGTATTCGTGGGACTAGGAACAGATACGCAGTATTTT. Translated: CASSLVVFVGLGTDTQYF.

A few counts support this clone. The chain links TRBV7-8 to TRBJ1-1; D is unresolved. CDR1 is SGHVS and CDR2 is FQNEAQ in the germline V gene. The germline V and J ends were trimmed by 5 bases and 0 bases, with 13 bases remaining between them. The length of the CDR3 is 15 residues. CDR3 residues: CASSPETRMNTEAFF. CDR3 bases: TGTGCCAGCAGCCCGGAGACAAGAATGAACACTGAAGCTTTCTTT.

A few counts support this clone. The V call is TRBV19, the J call TRBJ2-5; TRBD1 aligns across 7 bases. This CDR3 comprises 16 residues. CDR1 LNHDA and CDR2 SQIVND come from the germline V gene (reference sequence). The ends lost 3 bases at V and 3 bases at J; junction bases unmatched: 10. CDR3 residues: CASSIYGQVTKETQYF. The CDR3 coding sequence is TGTGCCAGTAGTATTTATGGACAGGTGACGAAAGAGACCCAGTACTTC. The full variable domain, with the rest looked up from reference TRBV19 and TRBJ2-5, is DGGITQSPKYLFRKEGQNVTLSCEQNLNHDAMYWYRQDPGQGLRLIYYSQIVNDFQKGDIAEGYSVSREKKESFPLTVTSAQKNPTAFYLCASSIYGQVTKETQYFGPGTRLLVL.

This clone was counted between two and nine times. V is TRBV14 and J is TRBJ1-5, with D unresolved. Germline V CDR1 and CDR2: SGHDN, FVKESK. V shed 0 bases and J shed 7 bases, with 16 bases lying between them. The CDR3 length is 16 residues. CDR3 in DNA: TGTGCCAGCAGCCAAGACAGCGTGGGGTACACACAGCCCCAGCATTTT. Its translation is CASSQDSVGYTQPQHF.

The chain combines TRBV18 with TRBJ2-3, with D perhaps TRBD2 (5 bases). This CDR3 is built from 14 residues. Trimming took 1 base from V and 6 from J, leaving 11 bases between them. Germline loops: CDR1 KGHSH, CDR2 LQKENI. Written as DNA, the CDR3 is TGTGCCAGCTCACCACAGGGAGCGGTGGATACGCAGTATTTT. It specifies CASSPQGAVDTQYF.

J is TRBJ2-7 and V is TRBV30, with D possibly being TRBD1 (6 bases). Deletions cut 2 bases from V and 4 bases from J, with 12 bases between. The germline gives CDR1 GTSNPN, CDR2 SVGIG (reference sequence). This CDR3 comprises 13 residues. The CDR3 is CAWSTFQGYEQYF. Here the CDR3 DNA reads TGTGCCTGGAGTACATTCCAGGGGTACGAGCAGTACTTC.

The chain's CDR3 is CATSRTSGENNEQFF. The CDR3 DNA reads TGTGCCACCAGCAGAACTAGCGGGGAAAACAATGAGCAGTTCTTC. This chain uses TRBV15 with TRBJ2-1; TRBD2 matches at 10 bases. The CDR3 covers 15 residues. Trimming cost V 2 bases and J 5 bases; bases outside gene matches: 3. The germline V gene has CDR1 LNHNV and CDR2 YYDKDF (reference sequence).

This clone appeared a few times. The chain links TRBV18 to TRBJ1-4; D unresolved. Trimming removed 2 bases at V and 5 bases at J, with 6 bases between. Germline lookup yields CDR1 KGHSH and CDR2 LQKENI. The CDR3 is 13 residues long. CDR3 in DNA: TGTGCCAGCTCACCAGGGCCGAATGAAAAACTGTTTTTT. Its protein is CASSPGPNEKLFF.

The chain is built from TRBV7-2 and TRBJ2-7; 7 nucleotides agree with TRBD1. This CDR3 has 14 residues. CDR1 SGHTA and CDR2 FQGNSA come from the germline V gene. J gave up 5 bases and V 3 bases, and 7 bases lay outside the gene matches. The CDR3 nucleotides read TGTGCCAGCAGCTTCAACCGGGACAGCAACGAGCAGTACTTC. This translates into CASSFNRDSNEQYF.

The chain carries TRBV5-1 and TRBJ2-3, with D perhaps TRBD2 (6 bases). The CDR3 is made up of 15 amino acids. Germline V CDR1 and CDR2: SGHRS, YFSETQ. The germline V and J ends were trimmed by 4 bases and 0 bases, with 12 bases remaining between them. CDR3 DNA sequence: TGCGCCAGCAGCGAAGGACTATCCAGCACAGATACGCAGTATTTT. Protein: CASSEGLSSTDTQYF.

The genes are TRBV5-1 and TRBJ1-1, with D possibly TRBD1 on 5 matching bases. V was cut by 4 bases and J by 6 bases, with 16 bases left in between. In germline, CDR1 is SGHRS, CDR2 YFSETQ. This CDR3 is 14 amino acids long. The CDR3 DNA is TGCGCCAGCAGCGAGATAGGGGTGGGCGCTGAAGCTTTCTTT. Its translation is CASSEIGVGAEAFF.

This rearrangement joins TRBV29-1 to TRBJ1-3; D may be TRBD1 (6 bases). V lost 1 base to trimming and J lost 9 bases, with 13 bases between them. Per the germline V gene, CDR1 is SQVTM and CDR2 is ANQGSEA. The CDR3 is made up of 13 amino acids. CDR3 region: CSVEAPGGGTIYF. For the CDR3, the DNA is TGCAGCGTTGAAGCGCCCGGGGGCGGCACCATATATTTT.